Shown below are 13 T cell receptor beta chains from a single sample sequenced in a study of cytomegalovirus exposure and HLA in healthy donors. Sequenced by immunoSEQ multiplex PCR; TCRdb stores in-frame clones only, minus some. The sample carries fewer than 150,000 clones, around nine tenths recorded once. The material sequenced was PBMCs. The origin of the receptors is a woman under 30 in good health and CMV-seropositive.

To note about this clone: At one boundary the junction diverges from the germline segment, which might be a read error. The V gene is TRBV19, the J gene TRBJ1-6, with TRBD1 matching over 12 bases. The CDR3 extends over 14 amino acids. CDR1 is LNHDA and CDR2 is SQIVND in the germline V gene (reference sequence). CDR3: CASTIGTGGSPLHF. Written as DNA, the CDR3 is TGTGCCAGTACTATAGGGACAGGGGGCTCACCCCTCCACTTT.

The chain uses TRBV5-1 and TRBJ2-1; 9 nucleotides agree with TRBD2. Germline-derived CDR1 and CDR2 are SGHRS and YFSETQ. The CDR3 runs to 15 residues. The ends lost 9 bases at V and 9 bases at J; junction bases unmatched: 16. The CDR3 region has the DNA TGCGCCACCCGCAGCACCGGGACTAGCTTGGGTGAGCAGTTCTTC. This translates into CATRSTGTSLGEQFF.

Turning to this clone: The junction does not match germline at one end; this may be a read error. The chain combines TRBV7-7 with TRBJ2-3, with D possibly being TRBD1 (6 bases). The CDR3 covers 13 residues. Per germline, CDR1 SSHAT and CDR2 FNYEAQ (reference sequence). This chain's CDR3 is CASSLGGADTQYF. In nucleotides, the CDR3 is TGTGCTAGCAGCCTAGGGGGAGCAGATACGCAGTATTTT.

The CDR3 DNA follows: TGTGCCAGCAGCCCAGGAGGATTCTCCTACGAGCAGTACTTC. Translation gives CASSPGGFSYEQYF. The chain carries TRBV5-4 and TRBJ2-7, with D perhaps TRBD2 (5 bases). With 4 bases removed from V and 0 bases from J, the gap between germline ends came to 11 bases. The germline V gene encodes CDR1 SGHNT and CDR2 YYREEE (reference sequence). CDR3 length: 14 amino acids.

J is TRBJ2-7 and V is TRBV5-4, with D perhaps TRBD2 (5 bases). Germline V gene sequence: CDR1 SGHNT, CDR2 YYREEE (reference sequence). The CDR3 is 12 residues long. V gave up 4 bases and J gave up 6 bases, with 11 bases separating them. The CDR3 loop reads CASSRDITEQYF. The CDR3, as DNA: TGTGCCAGCAGCCGGGATATTACCGAGCAGTACTTC.

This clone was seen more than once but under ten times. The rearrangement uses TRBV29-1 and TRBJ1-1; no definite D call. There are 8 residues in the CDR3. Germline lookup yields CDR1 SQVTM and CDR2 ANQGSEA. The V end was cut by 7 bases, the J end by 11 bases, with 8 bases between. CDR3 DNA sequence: TGCAGCGCCCCGGAGGCTTTCTTT. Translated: CSAPEAFF.

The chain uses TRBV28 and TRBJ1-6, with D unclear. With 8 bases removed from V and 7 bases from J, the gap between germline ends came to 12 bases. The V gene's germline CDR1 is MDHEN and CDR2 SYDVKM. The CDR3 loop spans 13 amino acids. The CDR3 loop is CASQSRGNSPLHF. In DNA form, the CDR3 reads TGTGCCAGCCAGAGCAGAGGGAATTCACCCCTCCACTTT.

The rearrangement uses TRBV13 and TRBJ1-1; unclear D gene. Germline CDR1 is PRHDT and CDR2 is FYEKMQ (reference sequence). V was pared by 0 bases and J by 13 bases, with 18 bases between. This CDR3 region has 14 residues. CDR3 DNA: TGTGCCAGCAGCTTAGGCTTTTTCCCCAACGAGGGTTTCTTT. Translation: CASSLGFFPNEGFF.

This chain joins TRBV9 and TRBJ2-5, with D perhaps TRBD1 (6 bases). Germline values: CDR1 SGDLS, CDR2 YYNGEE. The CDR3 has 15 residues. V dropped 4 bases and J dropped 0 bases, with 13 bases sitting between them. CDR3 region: CASSSLDRYQETQYF. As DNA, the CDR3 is TGTGCCAGCAGCTCCCTTGACAGGTACCAAGAGACCCAGTACTTC. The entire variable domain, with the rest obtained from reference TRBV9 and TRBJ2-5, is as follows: DSGVTQTPKHLITATGQRVTLRCSPRSGDLSVYWYQQSLDQGLQFLIQYYNGEERAKGNILERFSAQQFPDLHSELNLSSLELGDSALYFCASSSLDRYQETQYFGPGTRLLVL.

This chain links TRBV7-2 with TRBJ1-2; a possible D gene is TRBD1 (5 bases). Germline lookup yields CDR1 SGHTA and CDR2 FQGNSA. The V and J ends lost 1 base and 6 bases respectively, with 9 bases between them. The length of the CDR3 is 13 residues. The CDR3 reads CASSLGQGHGYTF. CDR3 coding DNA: TGTGCCAGCAGCTTAGGGCAGGGCCATGGCTACACCTTC.

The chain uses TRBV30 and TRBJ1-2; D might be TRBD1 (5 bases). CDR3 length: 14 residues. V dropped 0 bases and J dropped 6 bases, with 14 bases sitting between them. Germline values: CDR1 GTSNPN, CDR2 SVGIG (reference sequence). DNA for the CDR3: TGTGCCTGGAGTGTCTCGGCAGGGTTTCATGGCTACACCTTC. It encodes CAWSVSAGFHGYTF.

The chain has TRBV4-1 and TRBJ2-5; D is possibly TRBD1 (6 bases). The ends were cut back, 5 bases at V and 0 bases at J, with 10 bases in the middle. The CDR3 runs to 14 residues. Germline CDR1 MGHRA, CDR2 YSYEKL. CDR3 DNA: TGCGCCAGCAGCTTGGGGGCTAACCAAGAGACCCAGTACTTC. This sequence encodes CASSLGANQETQYF.

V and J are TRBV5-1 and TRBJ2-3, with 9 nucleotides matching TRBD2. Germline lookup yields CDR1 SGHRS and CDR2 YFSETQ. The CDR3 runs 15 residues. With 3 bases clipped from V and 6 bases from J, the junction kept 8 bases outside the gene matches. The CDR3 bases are TGCGCCAGCAGCTCAGCCAGCGGGAGGATCGATACGCAGTATTTT. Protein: CASSSASGRIDTQYF. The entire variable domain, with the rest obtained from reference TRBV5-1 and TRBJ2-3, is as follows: KAGVTQTPRYLIKTRGQQVTLSCSPISGHRSVSWYQQTPGQGLQFLFEYFSETQRNKGNFPGRFSGRQFSNSRSEMNVSTLELGDSALYLCASSSASGRIDTQYFGPGTRLTVL.